The sequence of this T cell receptor (beta chain) was determined in a study of blood T cell repertoires in COVID-19. Germline values: CDR1 KGHDR, CDR2 SFDVKD. This CDR3 contains 14 residues. Deletions cut 7 bases from V and 6 bases from J, with 17 bases between. Some clones are missing from TCRdb's copy, which holds only in-frame ones; the method was immunoSEQ multiplex PCR. In the table there are about 160,000 clones, over 80% of which are singletons. The TCR sequence derives from a woman in her sixties or seventies who had recovered from COVID-19. The specimen sequenced was peripheral blood. The chain carries TRBV24-1 and TRBJ1-2; perhaps TRBD1 as D (6 bases). The CDR3 region is CATSLGGAPDGYTF. As DNA, the CDR3 is TGTGCCACCAGCCTCGGGGGGGCGCCGGATGGCTACACCTTC.